This TCR beta chain appears in the sequencing data of a study of blood T cell repertoires in COVID-19. Study summary: Material from acute and convalescent COVID-19 was sourced from the United States, Italy and Spain. Nucleic acid was either cDNA or gDNA, and it came from T cells, B-cell-depleted T cells, or PBMCs.

The V and J ends lost 6 bases and 2 bases, in that order; junction bases with no gene match: 4. CDR1 is SNHLY, CDR2 FYNNEI, per germline. The CDR3 is 14 residues long. Per the authors' pipeline: Quantification of nucleated cells was approximated via reference gene primer amplification. Here immunoSEQ multiplex PCR was the method, and the copy in TCRdb shows in-frame clones only, minus some. From that table come the V and J calls and clone size; the DNA was used to work out D and trimming. The data show 200,000 to 250,000 clones, roughly 88% seen once. The chain joins TRBV2 to TRBJ2-7; TRBD1 agrees at 10 bases. This TCR came from a woman in her thirties or forties who had recovered from COVID-19. The sequencing sample was made of peripheral blood. CDR3 DNA sequence: TGTGCCAGCAGGGGACAGGGGAGAGCCTACGAGCAGTACTTC. This codes for CASRGQGRAYEQYF. Combining the CDR3 with reference TRBV2 and TRBJ2-7 gives the whole variable domain EPEVTQTPSHQVTQMGQEVILRCVPISNHLYFYWYRQILGQKVEFLVSFYNNEISEKSEIFDDQFSVERPDGSNFTLKIRSTKLEDSAMYFCASRGQGRAYEQYFGPGTRLTVT.